The clone carrying this T cell receptor (beta chain) was recorded only once. As yet, its antigen is unknown. 60 Vbeta and 13 Jbeta primers were used in PCR. Assay: immunoSEQ multiplex PCR; the TCRdb copy retains only in-frame clones and omits some. The data show 150,000 to 200,000 clones, roughly 80% seen once. The data were obtained in a study of cytomegalovirus exposure and HLA in healthy donors. As for the study in general: Around 85 million unique TCR sequences came from HLA-typed donors in an early release.

Study results and limitations: Analysis was performed later, and it showed HLA-associated TCR beta chains to be more clonally expanded than equally common others. Within an earlier analysis, most TCR beta V segments proved productive either about 90% or about 30% of the time. Solely CMV serostatus was available to characterize immune exposure.

The CDR3 contains 14 residues. The J segment lost 7 bases and the V segment lost 5 bases, leaving 3 bases of the junction unmatched. The germline CDR1 and CDR2 sequences are MNHNY and SVGAGI (reference sequence). The TCR originated in a woman in her 30s in good health and CMV-seropositive. Material: PBMCs. This chain joins TRBV6-6 and TRBJ2-1, with 12 bases fitting TRBD2. The CDR3 sequence: CASSLAGGRNEQFF. Here the CDR3 DNA reads TGTGCCAGCAGTCTAGCGGGGGGGAGGAATGAGCAGTTCTTC.